The 10 T cell receptor beta chains listed next were all sequenced from one sample in a study of T cell responses to AZD1222 COVID-19 vaccine. Method: immunoSEQ multiplex PCR; TCRdb's copy keeps in-frame clones and lacks some. The profile covers under 130,000 clones, with roughly 91% appearing a single time and 45% taken by the ten largest. This material consisted of peripheral blood, taken on day 0 of AZD1222 vaccination. The receptor source for this set is an adult in good health.

V usage is TRBV18 and J usage is TRBJ1-2, with a tentative D call TRBD1 (5 bases). With 3 bases removed from V and 2 bases from J, the gap between germline ends came to 16 bases. The CDR3 is 16 amino acids. Germline loops: CDR1 KGHSH, CDR2 LQKENI. The CDR3 region has the DNA TGTGCCAGCTCACCCCAGGACATTGTTGGGAACTATGGCTACACCTTC. It specifies CASSPQDIVGNYGYTF.

The chain links TRBV7-9 to TRBJ1-1; 7 bases align to TRBD1. The CDR3 loop spans 13 amino acids. Germline CDR1 SEHNR, CDR2 FQNEAQ (reference sequence). V lost 7 bases, J lost 6 bases, and 8 bases stayed unmatched. The CDR3 nucleotides are TGTGCCAGCACCATCGGGACAGCTGCTGAAGCTTTCTTT. This encodes CASTIGTAAEAFF.

The chain is built from TRBV5-1 and TRBJ2-1; 13 positions match TRBD2. CDR1 SGHRS and CDR2 YFSETQ come from the germline V gene. This CDR3 has 14 residues. The J segment lost 9 bases and the V segment lost 4 bases, leaving 4 bases of the junction unmatched. The CDR3 loop is CASSKLAGGSEQFF. The CDR3, as DNA: TGCGCCAGCAGCAAACTAGCGGGAGGGAGTGAGCAGTTCTTC. Full variable domain (rest looked up from reference TRBV5-1 and TRBJ2-1): KAGVTQTPRYLIKTRGQQVTLSCSPISGHRSVSWYQQTPGQGLQFLFEYFSETQRNKGNFPGRFSGRQFSNSRSEMNVSTLELGDSALYLCASSKLAGGSEQFFGPGTRLTVL.

The chain has TRBV30 and TRBJ2-7; D could derive from TRBD1 or TRBD2 (5 bases each). CDR3 length equals 14 residues. CDR1 and CDR2 (germline): GTSNPN, SVGIG (reference sequence). V was shortened by 4 bases and J by 7 bases, with 20 bases between the two germline ends. CDR3 DNA sequence: TGTGCCTGGAATTCTCCATTCGGGGCTTGGGAGCAGTACTTC. Encoded protein: CAWNSPFGAWEQYF. Filled out from reference TRBV30 and TRBJ2-7, the complete variable domain reads SQTIHQWPATLVQPVGSPLSLECTVEGTSNPNLYWYRQAAGRGLQLLFYSVGIGQISSEVPQNLSASRPQDRQFILSSKKLLLSDSGFYLCAWNSPFGAWEQYFGPGTRLTVT.

A word on this clone: Additional DNA sequences in this sample encode the identical CDR3. The genes are TRBV6-5 and TRBJ1-3; TRBD1 matches 7 bases. This CDR3 has 15 residues. With 0 bases clipped from V and 2 bases from J, the junction kept 1 base outside the gene matches. Germline V gene data show CDR1 as MNHEY and CDR2 as SVGAGI. CDR3 sequence (DNA): TGTGCCAGCAGTTACTCGGGGACAGCTGGAAACACCATATATTTT. It yields the protein CASSYSGTAGNTIYF.

CDR3 amino acids: CASNLRDRPNTEAFF. The DNA of the CDR3 is TGTGCCAGCAACCTCCGGGACAGGCCGAACACTGAAGCTTTCTTT. The genes are TRBV25-1 and TRBJ1-1; 8 bases map to TRBD1. Germline V gene sequence: CDR1 MGHDK, CDR2 SYGVNS. The length of the CDR3 is 15 residues. Trimming cost V 7 bases and J 1 base; bases outside gene matches: 8.

The chain carries TRBV27 and TRBJ1-5; D is undetermined. The CDR3 sequence is 14 residues long. The V and J ends lost 7 bases and 0 bases respectively, with 10 bases between them. CDR1 and CDR2 from the germline V gene are MNHEY and SMNVEV (reference sequence). Here the CDR3 reads CASNPTPSNQPQHF. CDR3 in DNA: TGTGCCAGCAACCCGACCCCTAGCAATCAGCCCCAGCATTTT.

The V and J genes are TRBV6-2 or TRBV6-3 and TRBJ2-7, with 7 bases matching TRBD1. Germline CDR1 MNHEY, CDR2 SVGEGT. This CDR3 is built from 14 residues. The trim removed 6 bases at V and 0 bases at J, leaving 5 bases unmatched. The CDR3, as DNA: TGTGCCAGCAGCGGGACAGAGAGCTCCTACGAGCAGTACTTC. It codes for CASSGTESSYEQYF.

The V gene is TRBV18, the J gene TRBJ2-6; TRBD1 might be the D (6 bases). V was pared by 3 bases and J by 1 base, with 10 bases between. CDR3 length: 16 amino acids. Looked up from germline, CDR1 is KGHSH and CDR2 is LQKENI. The CDR3 region has the DNA TGTGCCAGCTCACCCATACAGGGTTCTGGGGCCAACGTCCTGACTTTC. This gives the protein CASSPIQGSGANVLTF.

The chain is built from TRBV28 and TRBJ1-2; D call uncertain. Germline-derived CDR1 and CDR2 are MDHEN and SYDVKM. The germline V and J ends were trimmed by 2 bases and 2 bases, with 6 bases remaining between them. The length of the CDR3 is 13 residues. CDR3 in DNA: TGTGCCAGCAGTTTAGAACAAAACTATGGCTACACCTTC. This codes for CASSLEQNYGYTF.